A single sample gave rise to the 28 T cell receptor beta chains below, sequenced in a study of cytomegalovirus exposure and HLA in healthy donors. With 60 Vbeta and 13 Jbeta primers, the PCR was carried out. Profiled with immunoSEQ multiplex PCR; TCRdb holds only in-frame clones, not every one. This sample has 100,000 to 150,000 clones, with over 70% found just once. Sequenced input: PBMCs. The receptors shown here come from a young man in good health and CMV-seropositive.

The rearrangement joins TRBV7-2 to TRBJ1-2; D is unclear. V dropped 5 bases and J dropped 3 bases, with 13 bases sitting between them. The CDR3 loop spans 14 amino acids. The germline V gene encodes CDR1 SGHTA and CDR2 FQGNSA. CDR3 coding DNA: TGTGCCAGCAGCCTCAGCCCGGAGTACTATGGCTACACCTTC. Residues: CASSLSPEYYGYTF.

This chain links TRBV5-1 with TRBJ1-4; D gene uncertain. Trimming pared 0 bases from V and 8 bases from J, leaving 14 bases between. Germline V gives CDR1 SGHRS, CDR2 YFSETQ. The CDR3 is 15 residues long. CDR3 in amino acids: CASSLEVGSGEKLFF. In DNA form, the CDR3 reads TGCGCCAGCAGCTTGGAAGTGGGGAGTGGGGAAAAACTGTTTTTT.

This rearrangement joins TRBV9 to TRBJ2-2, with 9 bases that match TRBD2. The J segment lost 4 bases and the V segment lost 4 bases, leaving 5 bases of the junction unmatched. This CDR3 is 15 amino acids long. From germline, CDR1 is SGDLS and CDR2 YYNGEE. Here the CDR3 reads CASSIAGGSTGELFF. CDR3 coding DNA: TGTGCCAGCAGCATCGCGGGGGGGAGCACCGGGGAGCTGTTTTTT.

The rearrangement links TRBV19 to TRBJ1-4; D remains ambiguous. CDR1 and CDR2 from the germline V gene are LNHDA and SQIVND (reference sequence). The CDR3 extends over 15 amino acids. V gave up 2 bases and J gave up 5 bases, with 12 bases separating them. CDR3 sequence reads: CASSINPGRNEKLFF. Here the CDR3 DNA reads TGTGCCAGTAGTATAAATCCGGGTAGGAATGAAAAACTGTTTTTT.

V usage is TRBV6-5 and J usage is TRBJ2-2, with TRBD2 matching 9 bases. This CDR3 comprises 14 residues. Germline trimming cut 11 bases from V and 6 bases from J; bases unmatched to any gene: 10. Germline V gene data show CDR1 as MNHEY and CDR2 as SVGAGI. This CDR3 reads CAVKPGLASGELFF. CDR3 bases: TGTGCCGTAAAACCGGGACTAGCTTCCGGGGAGCTGTTTTTT.

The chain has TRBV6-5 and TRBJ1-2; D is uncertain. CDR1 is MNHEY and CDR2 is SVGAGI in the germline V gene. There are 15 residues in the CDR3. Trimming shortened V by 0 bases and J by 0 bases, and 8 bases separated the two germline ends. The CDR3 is CASSYSPAANYGYTF. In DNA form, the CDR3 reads TGTGCCAGCAGTTACTCGCCGGCGGCTAACTATGGCTACACCTTC.

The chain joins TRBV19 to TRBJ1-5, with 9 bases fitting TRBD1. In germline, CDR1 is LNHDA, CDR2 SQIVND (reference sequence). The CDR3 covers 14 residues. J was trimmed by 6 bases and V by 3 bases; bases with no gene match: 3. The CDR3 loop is CASSMGGQGQPQHF. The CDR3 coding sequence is TGTGCCAGTAGTATGGGGGGACAGGGTCAGCCCCAGCATTTT.

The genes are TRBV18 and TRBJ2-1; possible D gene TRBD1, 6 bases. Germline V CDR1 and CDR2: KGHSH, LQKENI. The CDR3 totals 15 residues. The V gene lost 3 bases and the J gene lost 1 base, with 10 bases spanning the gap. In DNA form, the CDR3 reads TGTGCCAGCTCACCGGAACAGGGTTCCTACAATGAGCAGTTCTTC. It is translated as CASSPEQGSYNEQFF.

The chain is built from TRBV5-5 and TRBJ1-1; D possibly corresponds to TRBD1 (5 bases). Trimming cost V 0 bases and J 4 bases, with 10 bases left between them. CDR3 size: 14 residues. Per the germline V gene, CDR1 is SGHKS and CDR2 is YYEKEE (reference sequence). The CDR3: CASSLVIQGTEAFF. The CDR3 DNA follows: TGTGCCAGCAGCTTGGTTATCCAGGGCACTGAAGCTTTCTTT.

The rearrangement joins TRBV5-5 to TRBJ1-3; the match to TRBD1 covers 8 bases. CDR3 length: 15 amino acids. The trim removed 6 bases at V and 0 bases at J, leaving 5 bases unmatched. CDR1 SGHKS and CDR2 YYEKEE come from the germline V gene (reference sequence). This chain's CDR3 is CASTRGQGSGNTIYF. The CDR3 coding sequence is TGTGCCAGCACCCGAGGACAGGGCTCTGGAAACACCATATATTTT.

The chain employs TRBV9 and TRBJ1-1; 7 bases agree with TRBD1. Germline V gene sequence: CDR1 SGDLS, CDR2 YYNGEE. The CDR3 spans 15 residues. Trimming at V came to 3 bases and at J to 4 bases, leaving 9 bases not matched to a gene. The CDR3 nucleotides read TGTGCCAGCAGCGACACAGGGGACTCACCCACTGAAGCTTTCTTT. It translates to CASSDTGDSPTEAFF.

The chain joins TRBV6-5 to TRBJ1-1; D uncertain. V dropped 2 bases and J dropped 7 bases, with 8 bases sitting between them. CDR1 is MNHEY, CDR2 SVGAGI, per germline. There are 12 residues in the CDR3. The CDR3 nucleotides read TGTGCCAGCAGTTACGAGAGGAGTGAAGCTTTCTTT. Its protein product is CASSYERSEAFF.

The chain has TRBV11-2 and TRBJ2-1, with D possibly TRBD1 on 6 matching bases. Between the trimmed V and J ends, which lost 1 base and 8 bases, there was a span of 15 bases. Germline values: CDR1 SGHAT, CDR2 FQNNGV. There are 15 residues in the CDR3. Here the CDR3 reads CASSLGTGSRYEQFF. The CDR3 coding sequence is TGTGCCAGCAGCTTAGGAACAGGGTCGCGCTATGAGCAGTTCTTC.

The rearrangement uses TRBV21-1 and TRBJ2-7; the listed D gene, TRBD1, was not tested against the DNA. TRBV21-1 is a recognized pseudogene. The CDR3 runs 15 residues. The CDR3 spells CASNFIRGITYEQYF. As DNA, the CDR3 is TGTGCCAGCAACTTCATTAGGGGGATTACCTACGAGCAGTACTTC.

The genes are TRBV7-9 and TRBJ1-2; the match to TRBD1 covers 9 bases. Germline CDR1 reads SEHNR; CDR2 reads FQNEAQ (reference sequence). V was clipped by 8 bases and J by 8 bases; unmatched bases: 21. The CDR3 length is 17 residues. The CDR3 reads CASSRGQGPIQAGGYTF. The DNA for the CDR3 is TGTGCCAGCTCCCGTGGACAGGGGCCCATTCAAGCCGGGGGCTACACCTTC.

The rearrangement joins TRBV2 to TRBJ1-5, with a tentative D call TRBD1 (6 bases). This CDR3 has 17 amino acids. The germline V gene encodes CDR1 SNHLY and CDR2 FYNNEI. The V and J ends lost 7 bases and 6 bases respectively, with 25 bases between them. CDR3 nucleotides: TGTGCCAGCACCGAAGGGCCAACAGGGCTGATCATTCAGCCCCAGCATTTT. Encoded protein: CASTEGPTGLIIQPQHF.

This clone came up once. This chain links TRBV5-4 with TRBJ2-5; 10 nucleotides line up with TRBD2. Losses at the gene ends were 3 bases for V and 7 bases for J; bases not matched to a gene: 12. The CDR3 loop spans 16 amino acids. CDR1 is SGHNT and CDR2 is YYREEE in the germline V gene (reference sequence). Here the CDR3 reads CASSSASGGPEGTQYF. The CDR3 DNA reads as TGTGCCAGCAGCTCGGCTAGCGGGGGCCCCGAGGGGACCCAGTACTTC.

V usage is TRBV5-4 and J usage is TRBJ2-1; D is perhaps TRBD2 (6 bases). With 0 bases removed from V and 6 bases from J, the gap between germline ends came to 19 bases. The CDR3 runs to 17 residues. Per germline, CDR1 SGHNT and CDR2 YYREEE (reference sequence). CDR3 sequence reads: CASSLGIAEDTSNEQFF. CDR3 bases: TGTGCCAGCAGCTTGGGTATAGCGGAGGATACCTCCAATGAGCAGTTCTTC.

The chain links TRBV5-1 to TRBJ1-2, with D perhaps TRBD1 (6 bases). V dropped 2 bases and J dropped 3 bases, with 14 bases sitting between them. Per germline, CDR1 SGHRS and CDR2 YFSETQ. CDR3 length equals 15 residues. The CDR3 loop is CASSFFSRGDYGYTF. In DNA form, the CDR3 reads TGCGCCAGCAGCTTTTTCTCCAGGGGAGACTATGGCTACACCTTC. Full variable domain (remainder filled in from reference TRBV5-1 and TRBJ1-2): KAGVTQTPRYLIKTRGQQVTLSCSPISGHRSVSWYQQTPGQGLQFLFEYFSETQRNKGNFPGRFSGRQFSNSRSEMNVSTLELGDSALYLCASSFFSRGDYGYTFGSGTRLTVV.

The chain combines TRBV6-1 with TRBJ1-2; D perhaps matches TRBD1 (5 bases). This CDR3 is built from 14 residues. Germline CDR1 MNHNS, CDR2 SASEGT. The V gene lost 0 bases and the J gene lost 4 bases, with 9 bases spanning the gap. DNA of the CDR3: TGTGCCAGCAGTGAAGCGGGGAGGGGCTATGGCTACACCTTC. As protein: CASSEAGRGYGYTF.

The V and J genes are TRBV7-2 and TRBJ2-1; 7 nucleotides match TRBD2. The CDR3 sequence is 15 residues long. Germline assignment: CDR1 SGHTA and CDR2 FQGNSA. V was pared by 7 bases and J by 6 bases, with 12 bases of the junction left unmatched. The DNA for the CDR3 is TGTGCCAGCACCGCCGGAGGGACTACTCCCAATGAGCAGTTCTTC. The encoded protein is CASTAGGTTPNEQFF.

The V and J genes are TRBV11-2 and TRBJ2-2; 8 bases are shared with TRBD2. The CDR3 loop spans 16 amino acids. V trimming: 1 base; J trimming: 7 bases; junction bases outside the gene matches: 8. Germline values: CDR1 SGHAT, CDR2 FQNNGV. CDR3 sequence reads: CASSLVGGLVNGELFF. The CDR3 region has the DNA TGTGCCAGCAGCTTAGTGGGGGGACTAGTGAACGGGGAGCTGTTTTTT.

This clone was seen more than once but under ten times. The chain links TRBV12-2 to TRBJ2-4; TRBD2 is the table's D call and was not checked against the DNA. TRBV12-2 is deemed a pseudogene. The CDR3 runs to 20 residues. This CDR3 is CASRLFSVRGAAGMGSIQYF. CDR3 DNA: TGTGCAAGTCGCTTATTCTCTGTGCGGGGGGCGGCGGGAATGGGCAGCATTCAGTACTTC.

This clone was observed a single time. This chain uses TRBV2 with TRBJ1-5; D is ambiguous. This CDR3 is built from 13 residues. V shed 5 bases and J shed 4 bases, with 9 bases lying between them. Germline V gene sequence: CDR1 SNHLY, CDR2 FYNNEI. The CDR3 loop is CASSSATNQPQHF. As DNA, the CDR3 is TGTGCCAGCAGTTCGGCGACAAATCAGCCCCAGCATTTT. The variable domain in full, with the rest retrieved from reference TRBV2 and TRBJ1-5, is EPEVTQTPSHQVTQMGQEVILRCVPISNHLYFYWYRQILGQKVEFLVSFYNNEISEKSEIFDDQFSVERPDGSNFTLKIRSTKLEDSAMYFCASSSATNQPQHFGDGTRLSIL.

The CDR3 DNA sequence: TGTGCCAGCAGACAACAGGGGGCCGGGAACACCGGGGAGCTGTTTTTT. Translating it yields CASRQQGAGNTGELFF. The V and J genes are TRBV11-2 and TRBJ2-2, with TRBD1 matching 9 bases. V gave up 6 bases and J gave up 1 base; unmatched junction bases: 6. This CDR3 is 16 amino acids long. Germline V CDR1 and CDR2: SGHAT, FQNNGV.

CDR3 bases: TGTGCCATCAGTGGGTTGGGGCTAGCGGGACGTTTGGAGACCCAGTACTTC. Translation: CAISGLGLAGRLETQYF. J is TRBJ2-5 and V is TRBV10-3; 9 bases match TRBD2. The CDR3 spans 17 residues. V dropped 4 bases and J dropped 5; count of bases not matched to a gene: 14. CDR1 is ENHRY, CDR2 SYGVKD, per germline.

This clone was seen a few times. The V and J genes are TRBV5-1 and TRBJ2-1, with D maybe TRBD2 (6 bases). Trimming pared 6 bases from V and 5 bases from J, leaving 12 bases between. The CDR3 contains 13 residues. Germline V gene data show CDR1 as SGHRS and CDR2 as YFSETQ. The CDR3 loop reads CASKLAADNEQFF. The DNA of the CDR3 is TGCGCCAGCAAATTAGCGGCAGACAATGAGCAGTTCTTC.

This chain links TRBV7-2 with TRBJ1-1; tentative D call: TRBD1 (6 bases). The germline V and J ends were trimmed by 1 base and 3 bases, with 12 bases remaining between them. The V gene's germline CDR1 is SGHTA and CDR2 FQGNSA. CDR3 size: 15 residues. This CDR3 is CASSLEGRGYTEAFF. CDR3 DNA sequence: TGTGCCAGCAGCTTAGAGGGCAGGGGCTACACTGAAGCTTTCTTT.